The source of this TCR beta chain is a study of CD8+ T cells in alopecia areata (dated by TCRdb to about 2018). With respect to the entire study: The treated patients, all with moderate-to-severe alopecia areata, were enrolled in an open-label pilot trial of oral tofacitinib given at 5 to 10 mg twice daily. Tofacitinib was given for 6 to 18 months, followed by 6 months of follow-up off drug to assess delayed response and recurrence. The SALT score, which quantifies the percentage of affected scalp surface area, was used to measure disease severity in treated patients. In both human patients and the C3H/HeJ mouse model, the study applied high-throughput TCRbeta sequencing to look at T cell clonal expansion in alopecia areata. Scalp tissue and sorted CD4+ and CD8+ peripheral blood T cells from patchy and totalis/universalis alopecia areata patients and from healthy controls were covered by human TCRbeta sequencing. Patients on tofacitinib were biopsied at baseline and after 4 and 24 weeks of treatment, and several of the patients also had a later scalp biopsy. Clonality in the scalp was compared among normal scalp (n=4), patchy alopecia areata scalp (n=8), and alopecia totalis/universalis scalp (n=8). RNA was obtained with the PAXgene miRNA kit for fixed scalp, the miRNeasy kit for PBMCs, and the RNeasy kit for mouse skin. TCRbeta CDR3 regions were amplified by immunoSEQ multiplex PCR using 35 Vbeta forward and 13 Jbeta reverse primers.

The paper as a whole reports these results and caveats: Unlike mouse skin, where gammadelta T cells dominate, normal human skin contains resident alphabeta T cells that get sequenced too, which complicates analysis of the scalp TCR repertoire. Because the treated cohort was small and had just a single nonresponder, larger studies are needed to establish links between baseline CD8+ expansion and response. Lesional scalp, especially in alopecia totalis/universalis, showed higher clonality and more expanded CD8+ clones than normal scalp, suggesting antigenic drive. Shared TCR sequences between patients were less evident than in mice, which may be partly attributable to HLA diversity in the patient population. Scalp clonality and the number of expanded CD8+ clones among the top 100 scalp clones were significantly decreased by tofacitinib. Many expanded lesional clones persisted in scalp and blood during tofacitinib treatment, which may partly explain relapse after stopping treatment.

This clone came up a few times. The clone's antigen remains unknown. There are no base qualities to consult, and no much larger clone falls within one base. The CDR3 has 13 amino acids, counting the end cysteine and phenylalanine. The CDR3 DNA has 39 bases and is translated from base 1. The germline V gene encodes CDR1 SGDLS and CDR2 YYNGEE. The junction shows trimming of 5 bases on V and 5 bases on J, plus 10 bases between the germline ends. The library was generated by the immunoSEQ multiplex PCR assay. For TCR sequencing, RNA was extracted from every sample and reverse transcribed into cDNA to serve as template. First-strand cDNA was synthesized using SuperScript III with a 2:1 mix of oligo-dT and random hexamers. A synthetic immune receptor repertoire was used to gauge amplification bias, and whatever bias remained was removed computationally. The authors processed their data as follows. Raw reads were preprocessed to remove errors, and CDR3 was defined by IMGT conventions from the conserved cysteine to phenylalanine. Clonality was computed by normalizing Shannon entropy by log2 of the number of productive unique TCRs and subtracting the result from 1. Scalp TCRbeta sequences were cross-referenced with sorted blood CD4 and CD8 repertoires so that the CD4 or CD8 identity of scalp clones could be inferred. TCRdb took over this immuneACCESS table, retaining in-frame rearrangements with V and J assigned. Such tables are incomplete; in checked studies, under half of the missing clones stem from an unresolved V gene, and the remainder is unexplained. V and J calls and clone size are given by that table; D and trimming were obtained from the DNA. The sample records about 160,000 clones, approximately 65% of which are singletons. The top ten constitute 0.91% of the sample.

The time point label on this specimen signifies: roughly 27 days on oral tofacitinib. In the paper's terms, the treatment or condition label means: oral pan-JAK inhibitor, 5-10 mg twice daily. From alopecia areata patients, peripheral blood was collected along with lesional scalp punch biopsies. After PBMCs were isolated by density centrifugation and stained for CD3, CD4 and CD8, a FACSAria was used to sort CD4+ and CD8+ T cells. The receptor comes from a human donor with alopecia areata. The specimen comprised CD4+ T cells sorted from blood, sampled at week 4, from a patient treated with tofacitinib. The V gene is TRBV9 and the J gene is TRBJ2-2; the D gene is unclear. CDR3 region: CASRTRLTGELFF. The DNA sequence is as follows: TGTGCCAGCAGAACCAGACTTACCGGGGAGCTGTTTTTT.